The T cell receptor beta chain under discussion was sequenced for a study of T cells in Graves' hyperthyroidism and ophthalmopathy (dated by TCRdb to between 2019 and 2020). Concerning the study at large: Peripheral blood was collected at initial diagnosis, before any treatment. A discovery cohort of roughly 100 patients, 43 with Graves' ophthalmopathy and over 55 with stable Graves' hyperthyroidism, was used to find distinguishing TCR V-J signatures. Whether ophthalmopathy could be predicted prospectively was tested in an independent validation cohort made up of 18 to 20 hyperthyroidism patients plus 17 patients who later progressed to ophthalmopathy. The 90 to 100 discovery patients were randomly divided into training and test sets at a 7:3 ratio. The study also compared thyroid tissue and blood T-cell repertoires from more than 5 Graves' hyperthyroidism patients. Following sampling, methimazole starting at 30 mg daily was given to hyperthyroidism patients, and high-dose intravenous methylprednisolone was given to ophthalmopathy patients. According to the paper, TCR Vbeta CDR3 sequencing was carried out on some 140 peripheral blood samples, which came from around 43 ophthalmopathy, approximately 72 hyperthyroidism and approximately 17 progressor patients. Summary of the overall study and its limitations: In validation, progression to ophthalmopathy was predicted by the model with 70.59% sensitivity and roughly 72% specificity, a median of approximately 6.5 months before onset. A 13 V-J signature model separated ophthalmopathy from stable hyperthyroidism, with roughly 88% sensitivity and roughly 82% specificity in cross-validation and 80%/75% in testing. Sample size was not statistically predetermined, and blinding of investigators to group allocation was not performed. Most expanded thyroid clonotypes (frequency above 0.001) were also detected in blood, a finding suggesting that blood repertoires may reflect thyroid immune responses.

The germline V gene (reference sequence) yields LNHNV for CDR1 and YYDKDF for CDR2. The germline ends are 6 bases apart after V is trimmed by 3 bases and J by 4 bases. The CDR3 sequence holds 12 residues, the cysteine and phenylalanine included. The sequence is cut down to CDR3 DNA, 36 bases in frame from base 1. Stable Graves' hyperthyroidism was defined as no progression to ophthalmopathy during 18 months of follow-up. Hyperthyroidism patients were newly diagnosed, had a disease duration of under 2 months, and were aged 18 to 65 years. Exclusion was applied to patients with uncontrolled infections, other autoimmune diseases, pregnancy or lactation. Diagnoses relied on clinical symptoms, serum thyroxine and TRAb, thyroid ultrasound and orbital computed tomography. PBMCs were separated from about 10 ml of fresh peripheral blood using Ficoll-Paque density gradient centrifugation. Total RNA was extracted using Trizol reagent, and RNA quality was assessed on an Agilent 2100 Bioanalyzer.

Amplification of TCR beta CDR3 regions was carried out from RNA transcripts. A first-round RT-PCR of the TCR CDR3 used the HTBI primer set with the Qiagen OneStep RT-PCR kit. A second multiplex PCR round built the libraries, followed by size selection and purification. Sequencing of the libraries was done on an Illumina HiSeq2000 using paired-end 100 bp reads. The authors' pipeline ran thus. SOAPnuke was used to process the raw data, with reads discarded if the reads contained adapters or uncalled bases, had a mean Phred below 15, or lacked an exact constant-primer or identifier match. High-quality paired reads were merged with COPE v1.2.5, and unique nucleotide sequences were defined as clonotypes. MiTCR v1.1 was used to align clonotypes to the IMGT TRBV, TRBD and TRBJ reference segments. Only V-J combinations with frequency above 0.0001, covering about 99% of repertoires, were analysed. A TCS score was defined as the ratio between F50 (clonal expansion) and ExV (chaos), using BLOSUM62-based TCRdist between CDR3 peptides within each V-J. Welch's t-statistics and random forest reduced around 510 V-J features to roughly 13, which were used in a naive Bayes classifier (R e1071). TCRdb reran the public reads through fastp at Q25 and MiXCR, keeping productive beta chains. All rows with the same CDR3 protein become a single entry with the most common DNA and genes. In this record, the V and J calls reflect TCRdb's handling and not the investigators' own analysis. The sample records hundreds of thousands of distinct CDR3 sequences, approximately 15% of which are singletons. About 10% of the sample is in the top ten clones.

Comment on this clonotype: Its antigen is currently not known. Base qualities are missing; no much larger clone stands one base away.

The sample taken for sequencing was blood. This TCR came from a woman under 30 with Graves' hyperthyroidism. The rearranged chain carries TRBV15 and TRBJ2-5, with TRBD2 tentatively as D gene (6 bases match). CDR3 reads: CATSSGGETQYF. The nucleotide sequence reads as follows: TGTGCCACCAGCAGCGGGGGAGAGACCCAGTACTTC.